The 4 T cell receptor beta chains below come from one sample, sequenced in a study of T cell responses to AZD1222 COVID-19 vaccine. Measured with immunoSEQ multiplex PCR; TCRdb has only the in-frame clones, and not every one. Of some 120,000 clones in the sample, 70% to 90% were seen once. Sequencing was performed on peripheral blood, taken on day 0 of MenACWY control vaccination. Every receptor here comes from an adult in good health.

The chain combines TRBV5-1 with TRBJ2-5; D is perhaps TRBD1 (7 bases). The CDR3 is 15 residues long. Germline assignment: CDR1 SGHRS and CDR2 YFSETQ. V lost 4 bases and J 2 bases, leaving 15 bases between the germline ends. The CDR3 DNA sequence: TGCGCCAGCAGCCAGCAGGGGGGTCCACAAGAGACCCAGTACTTC. It is translated as CASSQQGGPQETQYF.

This chain connects TRBV10-3 to TRBJ1-1; D might be TRBD1 (6 bases). There are 17 residues in the CDR3. Looked up from germline, CDR1 is ENHRY and CDR2 is SYGVKD. V lost 0 bases and J lost 0, with 14 bases in between. CDR3 bases: TGTGCCATCAGTGAGTCAAGATCGGGGGCTATGAACACTGAAGCTTTCTTT. It specifies CAISESRSGAMNTEAFF.

The chain employs TRBV5-1 and TRBJ2-7; D is tentatively TRBD1 or TRBD2 (5 bases each). There are 13 residues in the CDR3. V lost 4 bases to trimming and J lost 3 bases, with 11 bases between them. Germline CDR1 is SGHRS and CDR2 is YFSETQ. The CDR3, as DNA: TGCGCCAGCAGCCCCCGGGACGGCTACGAGCAGTACTTC. This gives the protein CASSPRDGYEQYF.

This clone was found once. The chain joins TRBV15 to TRBJ2-7, with D possibly TRBD2 on 5 matching bases. Trimming took 0 bases from V and 2 from J, leaving 8 bases between them. This CDR3 region has 14 residues. Germline CDR1 reads LNHNV; CDR2 reads YYDKDF (reference sequence). The DNA for the CDR3 is TGTGCCACCAGCAGAGATCGGGGTACCTACGAGCAGTACTTC. It specifies CATSRDRGTYEQYF.